These T cell receptor beta chains were read from a single sample in a study of T cell responses to AZD1222 COVID-19 vaccine. TCRdb's copy holds only in-frame clones and misses some; the assay was immunoSEQ multiplex PCR. Counted here are just over 60,000 clones, around three quarters occurring once; the ten biggest clones make up about an eighth. This specimen consisted of peripheral blood, obtained on day 0 of AZD1222 vaccination. These receptors came from an adult in good health. The CDR3 runs from the conserved cysteine through the conserved F or W. D genes are given only for firm matches. Expanded clones are given a class, and other clones once, few, many or no size at all.

J gene,V gene,D gene,clone size,CDR3 DNA,CDR3 protein
TRBJ1-4,TRBV12-2,-,-,TGTGCAAGTCGCCAACGCCCGCGTAACGGGGATGAAAAACTGTTTTTT,CASRQRPRNGDEKLFF
TRBJ2-2,TRBV7-6,TRBD1,-,TGTGCCAGCAGCTTAGAATCAGGGGGCTTCACCGGGGAGCTGTTTTTT,CASSLESGGFTGELFF
TRBJ2-3,TRBV27,TRBD1,-,TGTGCCAGCAGTTCGGACAGGGATACAGATACGCAGTATTTT,CASSSDRDTDTQYF
TRBJ2-7,TRBV27,-,once,TGTGCCAGCAGTCTCTCCGGACCGACCGTTTACGAGCAGTACTTC,CASSLSGPTVYEQYF
TRBJ1-2,TRBV7-9,-,-,TGTGCCAGCAGCTTGGAAGGGAGTCGTGGCTACACCTTC,CASSLEGSRGYTF
TRBJ1-5,TRBV7-9,-,-,TGTGCCAGCAGCTTACAGCATGGGCAGGGGAATCAGCCCCAGCATTTT,CASSLQHGQGNQPQHF
TRBJ1-1,TRBV28,-,-,TGTGCCAGCAGTTTATTTGGGCGGGCTGCGGCAACTGAAGCTTTCTTT,CASSLFGRAAATEAFF
TRBJ1-4,TRBV5-6,TRBD1,-,TGTGCCAGCAGCACCGCTCGACAGGGGGGGCTGAATGAAAAACTGTTTTTT,CASSTARQGGLNEKLFF
TRBJ2-2,TRBV7-9,-,-,TGTGCCAGCAGCTTAGGAACGGCCGCCGGGGAGCTGTTTTTT,CASSLGTAAGELFF
TRBJ1-2,TRBV3-1/TRBV3-2,-,once,TGTGCCAGCAGCCAAGGGGGAGAAGGCTACACCTTC,CASSQGGEGYTF
TRBJ2-3,TRBV5-4,-,-,TGTGCCAGCAGCTCCCTCCGGGAGACGCAGTATTTT,CASSSLRETQYF
TRBJ1-2,TRBV19,TRBD1,-,TGTGCCAGTAGTATTGCAGGGGGGTTAGTGGATGGCTACACCTTC,CASSIAGGLVDGYTF
TRBJ2-7,TRBV19,-,-,TGTGCCAGTAGTATGGGGGCTAGGGGGAGCTCCTACGAGCAGTACTTC,CASSMGARGSSYEQYF
TRBJ2-7,TRBV29-1,-,-,TGCAGCGTGAGAGGGGAAATCCAGCAGTACTTC,CSVRGEIQQYF
TRBJ2-3,TRBV11-2,-,-,TGTGCCAGCAGCGAGCCGACAGATACGCAGTATTTT,CASSEPTDTQYF
TRBJ1-2,TRBV4-1,-,-,TGCGCCAGCAGCCAAGACGGACCTAACTATGGCTACACCTTC,CASSQDGPNYGYTF
TRBJ1-2,TRBV11-2,TRBD1,-,TGTGCCAGCAGCGGAGGGACAGGGGGCCCTGGTTCCGGCGGCTACACCTTC,CASSGGTGGPGSGGYTF
TRBJ1-1,TRBV7-2,-,-,TGTGCCAGCAGCTTCGGCCTAAACACTGAAGCTTTCTTT,CASSFGLNTEAFF
TRBJ2-2,TRBV9,TRBD2,-,TGTGCCAGCAGCGTAGGGCCGGGGGGATTGACCGGGGAGCTGTTTTTT,CASSVGPGGLTGELFF
TRBJ1-4,TRBV5-1,TRBD1,-,TGCGCCAGCAGCTTACAGGGGGGAATTGAAAAACTGTTTTTT,CASSLQGGIEKLFF
TRBJ1-1,TRBV18,TRBD1,-,TGTGCCAGCTCACTGGCGGGACAGGGTGACACTGAAGCTTTCTTT,CASSLAGQGDTEAFF